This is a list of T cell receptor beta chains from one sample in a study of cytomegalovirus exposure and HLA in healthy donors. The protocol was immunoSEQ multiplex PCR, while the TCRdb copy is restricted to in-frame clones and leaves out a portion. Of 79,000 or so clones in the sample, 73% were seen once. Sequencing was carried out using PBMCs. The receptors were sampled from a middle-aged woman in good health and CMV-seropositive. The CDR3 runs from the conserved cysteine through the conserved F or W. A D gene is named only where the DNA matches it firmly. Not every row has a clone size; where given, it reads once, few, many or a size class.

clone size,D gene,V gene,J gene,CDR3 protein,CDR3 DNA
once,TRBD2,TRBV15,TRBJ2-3,CATSRLAGTSTDTQYF,TGTGCCACCAGCAGATTAGCGGGAACTAGCACAGATACGCAGTATTTT
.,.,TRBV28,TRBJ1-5,CASRSDGSLTVRPQHF,TGTGCCAGCAGAAGTGACGGGAGTTTGACGGTCAGGCCCCAGCATTTT
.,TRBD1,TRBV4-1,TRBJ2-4,CASSPYKGQAALLAKNIQYF,TGCGCCAGCAGCCCCTACAAGGGACAGGCCGCTCTTCTAGCCAAAAACATTCAGTACTTC
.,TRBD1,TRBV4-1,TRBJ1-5,CASSRQGLNQPQHF,TGCGCCAGCAGTCGACAGGGGCTCAATCAGCCCCAGCATTTT
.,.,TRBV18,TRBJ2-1,CASSRDNEQFF,TGTGCCAGCTCACGCGATAATGAGCAGTTCTTC
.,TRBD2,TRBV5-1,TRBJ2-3,CASSVASGSADTQYF,TGCGCCAGCAGTGTGGCTAGCGGGAGCGCAGATACGCAGTATTTT
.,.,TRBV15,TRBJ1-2,CATSRDARDSYGYTF,TGTGCCACCAGCCGAGACGCCAGGGATTCCTATGGCTACACCTTC
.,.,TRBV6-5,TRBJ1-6,CASSLLNSYNSPLHF,TGTGCCAGCAGCTTACTGAACTCCTATAATTCACCCCTCCACTTT
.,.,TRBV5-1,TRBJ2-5,CASSPRTGVAVLQETQYF,TGCGCCAGCAGCCCGCGAACGGGCGTAGCGGTCCTCCAAGAGACCCAGTACTTC
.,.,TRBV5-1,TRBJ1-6,CASSLNPEGSPLHF,TGCGCCAGCAGCTTGAACCCAGAGGGATCACCCCTCCACTTT
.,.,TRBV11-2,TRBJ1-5,CASSPGTPNQPQHF,TGTGCCAGCAGCCCCGGGACACCAAATCAGCCCCAGCATTTT
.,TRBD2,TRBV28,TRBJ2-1,CASSPSTSGNNEQFF,TGTGCCAGCAGTCCCTCAACTAGCGGGAACAATGAGCAGTTCTTC
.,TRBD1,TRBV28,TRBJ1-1,CASTPQQGSTEAFF,TGTGCCAGCACCCCTCAACAGGGGAGCACTGAAGCTTTCTTT
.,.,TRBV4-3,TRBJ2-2,CASSQKTGTGELFF,TGCGCCAGCAGCCAAAAGACAGGAACCGGGGAGCTGTTTTTT
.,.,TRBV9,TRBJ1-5,CASSPQGGNQPQHF,TGTGCCAGCAGCCCACAGGGCGGCAATCAGCCCCAGCATTTT
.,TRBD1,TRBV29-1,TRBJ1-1,CSGETGGTEAFF,TGCAGCGGGGAAACAGGGGGGACTGAAGCTTTCTTT
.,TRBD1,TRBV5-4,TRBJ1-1,CASSFSEGQGAFF,TGTGCCAGCAGCTTCTCCGAAGGACAGGGGGCTTTCTTT
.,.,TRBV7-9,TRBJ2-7,CASSLGQLYEQYF,TGTGCCAGCAGCTTAGGACAGTTGTACGAGCAGTACTTC
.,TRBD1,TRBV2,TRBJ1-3,CASSLSGGYGNTIYF,TGTGCCAGCAGTCTGTCAGGGGGATATGGAAACACCATATATTTT
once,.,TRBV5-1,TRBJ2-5,CASSQDSLLGAQYF,TGCGCCAGCAGCCAGGACAGCCTCCTCGGGGCCCAGTACTTC
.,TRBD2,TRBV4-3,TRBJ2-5,CASSPTSGGAQENKYF,TGCGCCAGCAGCCCGACTAGCGGGGGGGCCCAGGAGAACAAGTACTTC
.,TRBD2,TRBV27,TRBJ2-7,CASRARASGGAYEQYF,TGTGCCAGCAGAGCGAGGGCTAGCGGGGGGGCTTACGAGCAGTACTTC
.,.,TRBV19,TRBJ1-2,CASSQPGHLYGYTF,TGTGCCAGTAGTCAACCGGGACACCTTTATGGCTACACCTTC
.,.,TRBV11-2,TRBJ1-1,CASSFMEGVGGAFF,TGTGCCAGCAGCTTTATGGAAGGAGTCGGCGGAGCTTTCTTT
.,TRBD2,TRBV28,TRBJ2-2,CASKSGVAGSIGELFF,TGTGCCAGCAAAAGTGGGGTAGCGGGATCAATCGGGGAGCTGTTTTTT
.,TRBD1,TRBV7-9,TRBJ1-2,CASSQPGQGAQGYTF,TGTGCCAGCAGCCAACCGGGACAGGGGGCGCAGGGCTACACCTTC
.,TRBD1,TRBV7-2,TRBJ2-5,CASSSDRGQETQYF,TGTGCCAGCAGCTCGGACAGGGGCCAAGAGACCCAGTACTTC
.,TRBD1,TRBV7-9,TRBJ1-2,CASSTAGTGNYGYTF,TGTGCCAGCAGCACGGCCGGGACAGGGAACTATGGCTACACCTTC
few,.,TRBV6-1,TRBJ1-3,CASSIQVFSGNTIYF,TGTGCCAGCAGCATTCAGGTATTCTCTGGAAACACCATATATTTT
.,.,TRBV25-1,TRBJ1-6,CASSLVPRPDNSPLHF,TGTGCCAGCAGCCTCGTCCCGCGGCCAGATAATTCACCCCTCCACTTT
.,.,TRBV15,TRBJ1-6,CATSRDPRGNSPLHF,TGTGCCACCAGCAGAGACCCCAGGGGTAATTCACCCCTCCACTTT
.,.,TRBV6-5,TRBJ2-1,CASSYEGGGWNEQFF,TGTGCCAGCAGTTACGAGGGGGGGGGTTGGAATGAGCAGTTCTTC
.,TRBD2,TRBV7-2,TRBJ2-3,CASSSNSGGAADTQYF,TGTGCCAGCAGCTCAAATAGCGGGGGGGCGGCAGATACGCAGTATTTT
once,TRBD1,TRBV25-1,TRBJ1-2,CASSEWGQVSSGYTF,TGTGCCAGCAGTGAATGGGGACAGGTGTCATCTGGCTACACCTTC
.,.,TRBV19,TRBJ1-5,CASSQFLGGQPQHF,TGTGCCAGTAGCCAGTTCCTCGGGGGTCAGCCCCAGCATTTT
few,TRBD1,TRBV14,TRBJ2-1,CASSRGQGGSYNEQFF,TGTGCCAGCAGCCGTGGACAGGGTGGATCCTACAATGAGCAGTTCTTC
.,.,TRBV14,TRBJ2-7,CASSQDWTAVNEQYF,TGTGCCAGCAGCCAAGACTGGACAGCGGTGAACGAGCAGTACTTC
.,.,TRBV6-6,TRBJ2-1,CASSYSSAAEQFF,TGTGCCAGCAGTTACTCTTCTGCGGCTGAGCAGTTCTTC
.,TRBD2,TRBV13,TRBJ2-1,CASSLGGLAGVNEQFF,TGTGCCAGCAGCTTAGGGGGACTAGCGGGAGTAAATGAGCAGTTCTTC
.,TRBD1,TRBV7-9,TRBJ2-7,CASSFPGQGIPRGGEQYF,TGTGCCAGCAGCTTTCCGGGACAGGGGATTCCGAGAGGGGGCGAGCAGTACTTC
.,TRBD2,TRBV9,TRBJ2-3,CASSVSRGLVSDTQYF,TGTGCCAGCAGCGTCAGTAGGGGACTAGTTTCAGATACGCAGTATTTT
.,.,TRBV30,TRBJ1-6,CAWSVMGRQESPLHF,TGTGCCTGGAGTGTAATGGGGCGCCAGGAGTCACCCCTCCACTTT
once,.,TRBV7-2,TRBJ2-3,CASSLRRGLGDTQYF,TGTGCCAGCAGCTTACGGCGCGGGTTGGGAGATACGCAGTATTTT
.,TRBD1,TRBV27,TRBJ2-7,CASCDREKGYEQYF,TGTGCCAGCTGCGACAGGGAAAAGGGCTACGAGCAGTACTTC
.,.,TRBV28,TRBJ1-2,CASSNRGYGYTF,TGTGCCAGCAGTAATAGGGGTTATGGCTACACCTTC